The clone carrying this TCR beta chain was seen more than once but under ten times. The antigen is undetermined. The data were obtained in a study of T cells in Graves' hyperthyroidism and ophthalmopathy. General observations from the study: Onset of ophthalmopathy came a median approximately 6 months after the model predicted it.

Graves' hyperthyroidism was deemed stable absent ophthalmopathy progression within 18 months. Hyperthyroidism was newly diagnosed in patients aged 18 to 65 (duration under 2 months). The CDR3 sequence is 18 residues long. Germline V CDR1 and CDR2: DFQATT, SNEGSKA (reference sequence). The germline V and J ends were trimmed by 4 bases and 1 base, with 22 bases remaining between them. The investigators amplified TCR beta CDR3 regions from RNA transcripts. Initially, a first-round RT-PCR of the TCR CDR3 employed the HTBI primer set. TCRdb re-analysed the multiplex PCR reads in MiXCR, keeping a single row per CDR3 protein. The data contain a few hundred thousand distinct CDR3 sequences, around 15% of them seen just once; the ten biggest clones take up more than 4.5%.

The rearrangement links TRBV20-1 to TRBJ2-2; maybe TRBD2 (6 bases). The sample taken for sequencing was blood. The source of this sequence is a woman younger than 30 with Graves' hyperthyroidism. The CDR3 loop reads CSAKPVGLADVNTGELFF. For the CDR3, the DNA is TGCAGTGCTAAACCAGTTGGATTAGCGGACGTGAACACCGGGGAGCTGTTTTTT.